This T cell receptor beta chain was found in a study of T cells in Graves' hyperthyroidism and ophthalmopathy. TCR beta CDR3 regions were amplified from RNA. The HTBI primer set served for first-round RT-PCR of the TCR CDR3. TCRdb redid the calling of the multiplex PCR reads with MiXCR, one entry per CDR3 protein. The table has roughly 710,000 distinct CDR3 sequences, roughly a third seen once; the top ten hold around 30%. It was 8 to 10 ml of fresh peripheral blood that supplied the PBMCs. From germline, CDR1 is DFQATT and CDR2 SNEGSKA (reference sequence). Trimming at V came to 2 bases and at J to 11 bases, leaving 5 bases not matched to a gene. The CDR3 consists of 12 residues.

V gene TRBV20-1 combines with J gene TRBJ1-1, with 10 bases identical to TRBD1. This clonotype was sampled from a woman between 35 and 50 years old with Graves' hyperthyroidism. Material for sequencing was blood. The CDR3 DNA sequence: TGCAGTGCTAGAAACGGGACAGGGGTGGCTTTCTTT. This encodes CSARNGTGVAFF.